The text below deals with one T cell receptor beta chain. No antigen is known for it. The data originate from a study of T cell clonotyping in hematopoietic cell transplantation. Study conclusions and caveats: Pathologically expanded recipient clonotypes increased progressively from day 30 to day 180 as diversity fell. CD4 and CD8 repertoire contributions could not be separated without sorting. Graft donor and pretransplant recipient Inverse Simpson Index values predicted broader posttransplant TCR diversity.

Produced via immunoSEQ multiplex PCR; TCRdb's table is partial and in-frame only. Of tens of thousands of clones in the sample, roughly four fifths were seen once. Time point: recipient sample about 28 days before transplant, after cytoreduction. Germline V gene sequence: CDR1 SGHTA, CDR2 FQGNSA. V lost 1 base, J lost 15 bases, and 13 bases lay in between. The CDR3 is 13 residues long. Sequenced here: peripheral blood mononuclear cells, sampled before stem cell transplant. This receptor was identified in a man aged 60-69 years with myelodysplastic syndrome. Some clones in this sample may be carry-over from other donors' samples. This sequence joins TRBV7-2 and TRBJ1-6, with unresolved D. The CDR3 protein is CASSLEGLISLHF. Here the CDR3 DNA reads TGTGCCAGCAGCTTAGAAGGGCTAATAAGCCTCCACTTT.